One sample yielded the 9 T cell receptor beta chains listed below, sequenced in a study of cytomegalovirus exposure and HLA in healthy donors. Researchers ran the PCR with 60 Vbeta and 13 Jbeta primers. This table comes from immunoSEQ multiplex PCR, and its TCRdb copy is limited to in-frame clones, with some not included. The sample yields about 67,000 clones, about 65% seen once. Sequencing was done on a sample of PBMCs. The receptors were gathered from a woman in her 30s in good health and CMV-seronegative.

The CDR3 DNA is TGCGCCAGCAGCAGGACAGGGTCTACTGGGGCCAACGTCCTGACTTTC. Its translation is CASSRTGSTGANVLTF. The V gene is TRBV5-1, the J gene TRBJ2-6; 8 nucleotides agree with TRBD1. The germline V gene encodes CDR1 SGHRS and CDR2 YFSETQ. The CDR3 contains 16 residues. V dropped 4 bases and J dropped 2; count of bases not matched to a gene: 5.

The chain uses TRBV5-4 and TRBJ1-1; 9 bases are shared with TRBD1. Germline CDR1 reads SGHNT; CDR2 reads YYREEE (reference sequence). This CDR3 is built from 13 residues. J was trimmed by 4 bases and V by 4 bases; bases with no gene match: 2. The CDR3 spells CASSRDRATEAFF. The CDR3 nucleotides read TGTGCCAGCAGCCGGGACAGGGCCACTGAAGCTTTCTTT.

The rearrangement links TRBV19 to TRBJ2-3; 16 nucleotides align to TRBD2. Trimming at V came to 5 bases and at J to 1 base, leaving 3 bases not matched to a gene. From germline, CDR1 is LNHDA and CDR2 SQIVND (reference sequence). The CDR3 covers 17 residues. In DNA, the CDR3 is TGTGCCAGTAGTCCGGGACTAGCGGGGGGGCGCACAGATACGCAGTATTTT. It codes for CASSPGLAGGRTDTQYF.

The J gene is TRBJ2-7, the V gene TRBV19; 11 nucleotides align to TRBD2. This CDR3 has 17 residues. The germline V gene encodes CDR1 LNHDA and CDR2 SQIVND (reference sequence). Trimming took 1 base from V and 2 from J; bases not matched to a gene: 7. The chain's CDR3 is CASSIGLGTSGTYEQYF. CDR3 coding DNA: TGTGCCAGTAGTATAGGGCTTGGGACTAGCGGCACCTACGAGCAGTACTTC.

The rearrangement uses TRBV27 and TRBJ1-5, with TRBD1 matching 12 bases. The J segment lost 0 bases and the V segment lost 3 bases, leaving 9 bases of the junction unmatched. CDR1 is MNHEY, CDR2 SMNVEV, per germline (reference sequence). This CDR3 has 19 amino acids. The chain's CDR3 is CASSFPPGQGAYSNQPQHF. In DNA, the CDR3 is TGTGCCAGCAGTTTCCCCCCGGGACAGGGGGCCTATAGCAATCAGCCCCAGCATTTT.

This rearrangement joins TRBV28 to TRBJ1-5, with D perhaps matching TRBD1 (6 bases). The V and J ends lost 3 bases and 4 bases respectively, with 7 bases between them. The CDR3 consists of 13 residues. Germline CDR1 MDHEN, CDR2 SYDVKM. The CDR3 region has the DNA TGTGCCAGCAGTTTGCAGGGGAATCAGCCCCAGCATTTT. It specifies CASSLQGNQPQHF.

The table lists this clone with a few counts. For the CDR3, the DNA is TGTGCCAGCAGCGGGGGGACAGGGGGCAATCAGCCCCAGCATTTT. It codes for CASSGGTGGNQPQHF. The gene calls are TRBV5-5 and TRBJ1-5; 10 positions match TRBD1. The ends lost 4 bases at V and 2 bases at J; junction bases unmatched: 3. The V gene's germline CDR1 is SGHKS and CDR2 YYEKEE (reference sequence). CDR3 length: 15 residues.

The V and J genes are TRBV6-6 and TRBJ2-2; 10 nucleotides line up with TRBD1. Trimming at V came to 6 bases and at J to 5 bases, leaving 6 bases not matched to a gene. The CDR3 contains 15 residues. Germline CDR1 reads MNHNY; CDR2 reads SVGAGI (reference sequence). The CDR3 reads CASSRDRGSTGELFF. CDR3 DNA sequence: TGTGCCAGCAGCCGGGACAGGGGAAGTACCGGGGAGCTGTTTTTT.

This chain connects TRBV7-3 to TRBJ2-7; D possibly corresponds to TRBD1 (5 bases). Germline V gene sequence: CDR1 SGHTA, CDR2 FQGTGA. The V and J ends lost 1 base and 1 base respectively, with 8 bases between them. This CDR3 spans 14 amino acids. The DNA of the CDR3 is TGTGCCAGCAGCTTAATGGGGCAATCCTACGAGCAGTACTTC. Translating it yields CASSLMGQSYEQYF.